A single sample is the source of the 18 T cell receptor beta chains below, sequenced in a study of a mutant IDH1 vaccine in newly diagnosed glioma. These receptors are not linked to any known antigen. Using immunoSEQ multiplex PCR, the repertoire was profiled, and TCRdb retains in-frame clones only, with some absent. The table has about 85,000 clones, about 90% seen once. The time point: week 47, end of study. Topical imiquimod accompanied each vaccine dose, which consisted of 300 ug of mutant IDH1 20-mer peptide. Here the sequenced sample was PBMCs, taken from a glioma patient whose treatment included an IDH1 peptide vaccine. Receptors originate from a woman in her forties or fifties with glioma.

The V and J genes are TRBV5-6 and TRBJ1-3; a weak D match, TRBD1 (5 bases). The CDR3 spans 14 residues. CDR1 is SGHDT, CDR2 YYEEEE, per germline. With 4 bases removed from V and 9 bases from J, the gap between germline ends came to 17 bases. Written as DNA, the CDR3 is TGTGCCAGCAGCCTCGGGACTGGCCTAGGCACCATATATTTT. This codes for CASSLGTGLGTIYF.

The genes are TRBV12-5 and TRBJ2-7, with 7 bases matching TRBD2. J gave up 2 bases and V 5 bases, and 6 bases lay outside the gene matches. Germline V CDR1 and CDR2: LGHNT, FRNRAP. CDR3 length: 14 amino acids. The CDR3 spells CASGPWGGTYEQYF. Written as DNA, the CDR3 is TGTGCTAGTGGTCCCTGGGGGGGTACCTACGAGCAGTACTTC.

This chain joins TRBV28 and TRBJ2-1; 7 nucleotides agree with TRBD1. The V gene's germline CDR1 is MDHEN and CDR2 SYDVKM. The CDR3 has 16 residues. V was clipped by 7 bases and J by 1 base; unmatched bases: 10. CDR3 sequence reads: CASTTTGVGSYNEQFF. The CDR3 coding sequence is TGTGCCAGCACCACCACAGGGGTAGGGTCCTACAATGAGCAGTTCTTC. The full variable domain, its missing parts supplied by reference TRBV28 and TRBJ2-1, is DVKVTQSSRYLVKRTGEKVFLECVQDMDHENMFWYRQDPGLGLRLIYFSYDVKMKEKGDIPEGYSVSREKKERFSLILESASTNQTSMYLCASTTTGVGSYNEQFFGPGTRLTVL.

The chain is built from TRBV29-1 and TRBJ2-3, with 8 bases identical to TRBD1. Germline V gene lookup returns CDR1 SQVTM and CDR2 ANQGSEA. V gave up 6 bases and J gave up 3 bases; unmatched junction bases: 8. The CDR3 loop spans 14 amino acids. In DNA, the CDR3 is TGCAGCGTATCAGGGGGCCCCACGACAGATACGCAGTATTTT. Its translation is CSVSGGPTTDTQYF.

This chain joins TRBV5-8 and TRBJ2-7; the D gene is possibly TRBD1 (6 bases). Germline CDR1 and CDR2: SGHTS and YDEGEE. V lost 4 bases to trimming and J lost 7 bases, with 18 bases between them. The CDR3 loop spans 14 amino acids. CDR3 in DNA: TGTGCCAGCAGCGCACCGGGACATTCAGCGGAGCAGTACTTC. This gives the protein CASSAPGHSAEQYF.

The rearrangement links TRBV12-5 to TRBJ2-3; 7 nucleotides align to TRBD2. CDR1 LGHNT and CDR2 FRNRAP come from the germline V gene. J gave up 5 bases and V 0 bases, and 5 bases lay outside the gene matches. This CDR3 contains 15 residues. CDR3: CASGLVGLGIDTQYF. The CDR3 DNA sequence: TGTGCTAGTGGTTTGGTAGGACTAGGGATAGATACGCAGTATTTT.

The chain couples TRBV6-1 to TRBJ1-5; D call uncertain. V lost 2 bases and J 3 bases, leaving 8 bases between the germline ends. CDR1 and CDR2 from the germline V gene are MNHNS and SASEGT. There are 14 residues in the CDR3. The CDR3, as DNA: TGTGCCAGCAGTGAACACAGAAACAATCAGCCCCAGCATTTT. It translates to CASSEHRNNQPQHF.

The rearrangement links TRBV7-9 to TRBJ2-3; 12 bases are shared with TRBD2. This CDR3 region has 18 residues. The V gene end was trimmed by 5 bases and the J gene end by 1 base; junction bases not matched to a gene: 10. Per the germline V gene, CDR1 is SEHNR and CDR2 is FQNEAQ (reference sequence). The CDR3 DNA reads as TGTGCCAGCAGCCTACCTCTAGCGGGAGGGCCCGGCACAGATACGCAGTATTTT. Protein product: CASSLPLAGGPGTDTQYF.

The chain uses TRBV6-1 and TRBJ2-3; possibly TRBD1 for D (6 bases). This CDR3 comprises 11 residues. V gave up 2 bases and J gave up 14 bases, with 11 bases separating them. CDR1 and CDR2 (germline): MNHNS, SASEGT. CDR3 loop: CASSERGQWYF. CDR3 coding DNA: TGTGCCAGCAGTGAAAGGGGACAATGGTATTTT.

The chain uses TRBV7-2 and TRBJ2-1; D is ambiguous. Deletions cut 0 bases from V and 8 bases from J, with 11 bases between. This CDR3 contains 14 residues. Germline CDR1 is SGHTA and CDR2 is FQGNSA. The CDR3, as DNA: TGTGCCAGCAGCTTAGCCGACCAGAGCGATGAGCAGTTCTTC. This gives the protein CASSLADQSDEQFF.

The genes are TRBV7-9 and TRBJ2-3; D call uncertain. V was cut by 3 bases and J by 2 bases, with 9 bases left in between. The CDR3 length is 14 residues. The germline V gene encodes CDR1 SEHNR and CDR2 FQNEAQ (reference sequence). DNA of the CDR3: TGTGCCAGCAGCTTCCCAATTGACACAGATACGCAGTATTTT. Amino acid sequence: CASSFPIDTDTQYF.

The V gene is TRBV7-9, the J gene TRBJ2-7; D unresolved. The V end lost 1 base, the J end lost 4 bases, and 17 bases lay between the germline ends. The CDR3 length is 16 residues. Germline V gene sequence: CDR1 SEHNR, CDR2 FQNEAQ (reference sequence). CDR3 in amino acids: CASSLGMAPQPYEQYF. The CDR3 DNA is TGTGCCAGCAGCTTAGGAATGGCTCCTCAACCTTACGAGCAGTACTTC.

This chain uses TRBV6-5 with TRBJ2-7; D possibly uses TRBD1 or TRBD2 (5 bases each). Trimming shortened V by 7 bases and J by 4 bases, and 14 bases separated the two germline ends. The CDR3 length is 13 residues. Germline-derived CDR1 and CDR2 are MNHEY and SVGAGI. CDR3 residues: CASTRGAVYEQYF. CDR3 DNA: TGTGCCAGCACCCGAGGGGCAGTTTACGAGCAGTACTTC.

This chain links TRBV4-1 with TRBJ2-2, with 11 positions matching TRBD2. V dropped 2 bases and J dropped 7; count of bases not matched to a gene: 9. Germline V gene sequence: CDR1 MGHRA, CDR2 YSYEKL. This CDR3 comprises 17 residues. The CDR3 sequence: CASSQRGSGRAHGELFF. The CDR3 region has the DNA TGCGCCAGCAGCCAAAGAGGTAGCGGGAGGGCCCACGGGGAGCTGTTTTTT.

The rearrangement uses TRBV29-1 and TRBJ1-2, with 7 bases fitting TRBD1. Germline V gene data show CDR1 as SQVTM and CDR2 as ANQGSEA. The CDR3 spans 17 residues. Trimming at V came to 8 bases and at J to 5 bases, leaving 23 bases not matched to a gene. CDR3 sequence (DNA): TGCAGCATTCTCCCATATGGGACAGCAAGCCGGAGATATGGCTACACCTTC. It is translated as CSILPYGTASRRYGYTF.

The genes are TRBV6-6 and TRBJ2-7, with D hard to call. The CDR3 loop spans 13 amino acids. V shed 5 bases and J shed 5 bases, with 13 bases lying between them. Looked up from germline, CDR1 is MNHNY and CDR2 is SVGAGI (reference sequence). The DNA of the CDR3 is TGTGCCAGCAGTCCCCAAAGGCAGAACGAGCAGTACTTC. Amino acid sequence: CASSPQRQNEQYF.

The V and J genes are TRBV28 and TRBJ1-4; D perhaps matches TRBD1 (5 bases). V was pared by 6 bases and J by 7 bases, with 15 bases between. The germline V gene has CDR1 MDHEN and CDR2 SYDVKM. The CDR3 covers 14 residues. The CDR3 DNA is TGTGCCAGCAGGACCCAGGGCGGGGGTGAAAAACTGTTTTTT. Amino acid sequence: CASRTQGGGEKLFF.

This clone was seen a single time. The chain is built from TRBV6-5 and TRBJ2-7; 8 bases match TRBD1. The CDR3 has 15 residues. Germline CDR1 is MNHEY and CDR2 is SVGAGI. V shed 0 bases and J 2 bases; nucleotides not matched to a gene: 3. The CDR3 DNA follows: TGTGCCAGCAGTTACTCCTGGACAGGGACCTACGAGCAGTACTTC. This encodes CASSYSWTGTYEQYF.